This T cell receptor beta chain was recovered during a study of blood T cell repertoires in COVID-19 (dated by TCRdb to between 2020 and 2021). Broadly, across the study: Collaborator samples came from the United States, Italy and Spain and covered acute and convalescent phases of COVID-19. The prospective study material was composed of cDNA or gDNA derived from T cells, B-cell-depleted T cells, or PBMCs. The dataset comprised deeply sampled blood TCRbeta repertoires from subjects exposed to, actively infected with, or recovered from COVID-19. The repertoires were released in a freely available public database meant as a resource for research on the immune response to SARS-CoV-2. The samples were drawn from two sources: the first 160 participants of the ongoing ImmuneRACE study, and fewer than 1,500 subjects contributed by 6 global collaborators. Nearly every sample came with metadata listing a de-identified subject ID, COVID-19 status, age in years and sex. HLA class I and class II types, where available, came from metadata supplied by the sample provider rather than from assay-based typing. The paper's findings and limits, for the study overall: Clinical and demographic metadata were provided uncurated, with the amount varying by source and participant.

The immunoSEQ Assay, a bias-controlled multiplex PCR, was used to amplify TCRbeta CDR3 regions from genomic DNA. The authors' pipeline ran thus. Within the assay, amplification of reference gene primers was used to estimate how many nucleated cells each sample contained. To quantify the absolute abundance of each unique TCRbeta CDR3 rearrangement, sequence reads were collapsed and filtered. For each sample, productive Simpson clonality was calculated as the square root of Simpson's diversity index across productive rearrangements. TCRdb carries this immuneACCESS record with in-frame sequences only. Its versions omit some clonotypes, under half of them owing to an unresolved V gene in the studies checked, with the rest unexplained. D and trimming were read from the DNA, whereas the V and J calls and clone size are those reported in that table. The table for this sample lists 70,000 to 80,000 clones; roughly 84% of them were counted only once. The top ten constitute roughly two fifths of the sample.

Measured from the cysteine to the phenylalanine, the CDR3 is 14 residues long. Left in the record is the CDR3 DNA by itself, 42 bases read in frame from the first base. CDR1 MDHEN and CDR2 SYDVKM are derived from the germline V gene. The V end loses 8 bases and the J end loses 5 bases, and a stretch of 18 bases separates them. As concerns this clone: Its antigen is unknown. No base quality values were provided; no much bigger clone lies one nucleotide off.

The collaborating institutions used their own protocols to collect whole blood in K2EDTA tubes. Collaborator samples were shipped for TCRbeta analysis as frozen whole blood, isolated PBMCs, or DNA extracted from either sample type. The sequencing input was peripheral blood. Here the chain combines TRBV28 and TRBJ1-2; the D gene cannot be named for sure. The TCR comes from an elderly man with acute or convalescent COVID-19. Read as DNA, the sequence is TGTGCCAGCTGCCGGTGGGCAGGAGGTTATGGCTACACCTTC. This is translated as CASCRWAGGYGYTF.